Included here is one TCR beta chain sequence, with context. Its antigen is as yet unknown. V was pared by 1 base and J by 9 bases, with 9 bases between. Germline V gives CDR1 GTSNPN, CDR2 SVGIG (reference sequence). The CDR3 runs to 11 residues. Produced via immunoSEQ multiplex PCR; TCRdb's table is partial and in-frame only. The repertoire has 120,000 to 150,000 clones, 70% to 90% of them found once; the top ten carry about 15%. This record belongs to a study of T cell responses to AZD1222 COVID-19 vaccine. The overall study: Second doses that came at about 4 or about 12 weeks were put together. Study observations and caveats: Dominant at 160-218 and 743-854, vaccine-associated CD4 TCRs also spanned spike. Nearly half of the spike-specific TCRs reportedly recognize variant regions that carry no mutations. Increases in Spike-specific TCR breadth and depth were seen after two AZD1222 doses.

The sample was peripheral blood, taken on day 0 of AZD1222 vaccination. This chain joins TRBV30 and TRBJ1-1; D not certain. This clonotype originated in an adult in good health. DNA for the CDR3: TGTGCCTGGAGTGGAGCAAGACAAGCTTTCTTT. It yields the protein CAWSGARQAFF. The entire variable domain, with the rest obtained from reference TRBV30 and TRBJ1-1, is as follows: SQTIHQWPATLVQPVGSPLSLECTVEGTSNPNLYWYRQAAGRGLQLLFYSVGIGQISSEVPQNLSASRPQDRQFILSSKKLLLSDSGFYLCAWSGARQAFFGQGTRLTVV.